The rows below give T cell receptor beta chains drawn from one sample of a study of T-cell reconstitution after alpha-beta-depleted transplantation in children. TCRdb recomputed calls from the PCR reads with MiXCR, one row per CDR3 protein. The data contain more than 400,000 distinct CDR3 sequences, approximately 10% of them singletons. This specimen consisted of PBMCs, mostly from graft donor cells, obtained 180 days after TCRalphabeta/CD19-depleted stem cell transplant. The receptors originated from a female patient aged 2-9 years who had a stem cell transplant for aplastic anemia, so the T cells may come from the graft donor. The CDR3 runs from the conserved cysteine through the conserved F or W. The D gene is left open where the match is weak. Expanded clones get a size class; other rows say once, few or many, or leave the size out.

D gene: .; J gene: TRBJ1-5; clone size: few; V gene: TRBV6-5; CDR3 length: 15; CDR3 protein: CASSYSGGAGQPQHF; CDR3 DNA: TGTGCCAGCAGTTACTCGGGGGGCGCAGGACAGCCCCAGCATTTT
D gene: TRBD1; J gene: TRBJ2-1; clone size: few; V gene: TRBV4-3; CDR3 length: 16; CDR3 protein: CASSHFPGGYYNEQFF; CDR3 DNA: TGCGCCAGCAGCCATTTCCCAGGGGGCTACTACAATGAGCAGTTCTTC
D gene: TRBD1; J gene: TRBJ1-2; clone size: .; V gene: TRBV28; CDR3 length: 17; CDR3 protein: CASSLWGQGSYNYGYTF; CDR3 DNA: TGTGCCAGCAGTTTATGGGGACAGGGGAGTTATAACTATGGCTACACCTTC
D gene: .; J gene: TRBJ1-5; clone size: many; V gene: TRBV12-3/TRBV12-4; CDR3 length: 13; CDR3 protein: CASSFRENQPQHF; CDR3 DNA: TGTGCCAGCAGTTTTCGGGAGAATCAGCCCCAGCATTTT
D gene: TRBD2; J gene: TRBJ2-2; clone size: many; V gene: TRBV12-3/TRBV12-4; CDR3 length: 14; CDR3 protein: CASMTSGNTGELFF; CDR3 DNA: TGTGCCAGCATGACTAGCGGCAACACCGGGGAGCTGTTTTTT
D gene: TRBD2; J gene: TRBJ2-1; clone size: .; V gene: TRBV20-1; CDR3 length: 15; CDR3 protein: CSAILAGGPPSEQFF; CDR3 DNA: TGCAGTGCTATTCTAGCGGGAGGGCCCCCAAGTGAGCAGTTCTTC
D gene: .; J gene: TRBJ2-3; clone size: many; V gene: TRBV12-3/TRBV12-4; CDR3 length: 16; CDR3 protein: CASSFVGPLGTDTQYF; CDR3 DNA: TGTGCCAGCAGTTTTGTGGGCCCCCTTGGTACAGATACGCAGTATTTT
D gene: .; J gene: TRBJ2-5; clone size: many; V gene: TRBV6-5; CDR3 length: 14; CDR3 protein: CASSYSVARETQYF; CDR3 DNA: TGTGCCAGCAGTTACTCCGTTGCGAGAGAGACCCAGTACTTC
D gene: TRBD2; J gene: TRBJ2-3; clone size: few; V gene: TRBV18; CDR3 length: 18; CDR3 protein: CASSRFRTSGPSTDTQYF; CDR3 DNA: TGTGCCAGCTCGCGCTTCCGGACTAGCGGTCCTAGCACAGATACGCAGTATTTT
D gene: TRBD1; J gene: TRBJ2-5; clone size: few; V gene: TRBV20-1; CDR3 length: 14; CDR3 protein: CSAPLITGDETQYF; CDR3 DNA: TGCAGTGCTCCATTAATTACAGGGGATGAGACCCAGTACTTC
D gene: TRBD1; J gene: TRBJ1-1; clone size: few; V gene: TRBV7-8; CDR3 length: 15; CDR3 protein: CASSPRDRMNTEAFF; CDR3 DNA: TGTGCCAGCAGCCCGAGGGACAGAATGAACACTGAAGCTTTCTTT
D gene: .; J gene: TRBJ2-7; clone size: .; V gene: TRBV18; CDR3 length: 14; CDR3 protein: CASSPSEVSYEQYF; CDR3 DNA: TGTGCCAGCTCACCATCGGAGGTCTCCTACGAGCAGTACTTC
D gene: .; J gene: TRBJ1-5; clone size: .; V gene: TRBV21-1; CDR3 length: 17; CDR3 protein: CASSRVPDRGYNQPQHF; CDR3 DNA: TGTGCCAGCAGCCGGGTCCCGGACAGGGGGTACAATCAGCCCCAGCATTTT
D gene: .; J gene: TRBJ2-1; clone size: .; V gene: TRBV7-3; CDR3 length: 18; CDR3 protein: CASSLFLGPKSSYNEQFF; CDR3 DNA: TGTGCCAGCAGCTTATTTTTAGGGCCCAAGAGCTCCTACAATGAGCAGTTCTTC
D gene: TRBD2; J gene: TRBJ2-1; clone size: few; V gene: TRBV2; CDR3 length: 19; CDR3 protein: CASREIPIWTGTSGNEQFF; CDR3 DNA: TGTGCCAGCAGAGAGATACCTATTTGGACAGGGACTAGCGGGAATGAGCAGTTCTTC
D gene: .; J gene: TRBJ1-5; clone size: .; V gene: TRBV20-1; CDR3 length: 13; CDR3 protein: CSARVARDQPQHF; CDR3 DNA: TGCAGTGCTAGAGTGGCCCGAGATCAGCCCCAGCATTTT
D gene: .; J gene: TRBJ2-7; clone size: many; V gene: TRBV4-3; CDR3 length: 15; CDR3 protein: CASSQAPTTPNEQYF; CDR3 DNA: TGCGCCAGCAGCCAAGCACCCACGACTCCCAACGAGCAGTACTTC
D gene: TRBD1; J gene: TRBJ2-7; clone size: few; V gene: TRBV18; CDR3 length: 14; CDR3 protein: CASSQGTGNYEQYF; CDR3 DNA: TGTGCCAGCTCCCAAGGGACAGGGAATTACGAGCAGTACTTC
D gene: .; J gene: TRBJ2-7; clone size: few; V gene: TRBV7-2; CDR3 length: 17; CDR3 protein: CASSLAWGGQRRYEQYF; CDR3 DNA: TGTGCCAGCAGCTTAGCTTGGGGGGGGCAGCGCCGCTACGAGCAGTACTTC
D gene: .; J gene: TRBJ2-1; clone size: many; V gene: TRBV11-2; CDR3 length: 19; CDR3 protein: CASSPGLSAVGYIYNEQFF; CDR3 DNA: TGTGCCAGCAGCCCCGGGCTCTCTGCGGTGGGGTACATATACAATGAGCAGTTCTTC